Listed here are 27 T cell receptor beta chains from one sample, sequenced in a study of T-cell memory formation after mild COVID-19. Via MiXCR, TCRdb re-called the 5' RACE reads, giving one row per CDR3 protein. The table has 110,000 or so distinct CDR3 sequences, 22% seen once. The sequencing input was PBMCs or a T cell subset sorted from them (not recorded which). The receptors derive from a man younger than 35 who had mild COVID-19 (a few samples of this study predate the infection). Cell type and time point are not known.

A few counts support this clonotype. The rearrangement joins TRBV29-1 to TRBJ1-5; TRBD1 matches 8 bases. From germline, CDR1 is SQVTM and CDR2 ANQGSEA. This CDR3 is built from 14 residues. Trimming at V came to 4 bases and at J to 1 base, leaving 3 bases not matched to a gene. The CDR3 sequence: CSVGDRISNQPQHF. The CDR3 DNA reads TGCAGCGTTGGGGACAGGATCAGCAATCAGCCCCAGCATTTT.

This clonotype was counted between two and nine times. The chain links TRBV27 to TRBJ2-7; D might be TRBD1 (6 bases). Trimming stripped 9 bases from V and 4 bases from J, with 19 bases between. This CDR3 region has 14 residues. The V gene's germline CDR1 is MNHEY and CDR2 SMNVEV (reference sequence). CDR3 amino acids: CARPRQEPFYEQYV. In DNA, the CDR3 is TGTGCCAGACCGAGACAGGAGCCTTTTTACGAGCAGTACGTC.

Note on this clonotype: At one end the junction does not follow the germline gene, possibly because of a read error. This chain joins TRBV11-2 and TRBJ1-1; D perhaps matches TRBD1 (5 bases). The CDR3 loop spans 12 amino acids. CDR1 and CDR2 (germline): SGHAT, FQNNGV. In DNA form, the CDR3 reads TGTGCCAGCACCTTAGGGGACACTGAAGCTTTCTTT. Translating gives CASTLGDTEAFF.

This clonotype occurred a few times. The chain joins TRBV12-3 or TRBV12-4 to TRBJ2-1; D call uncertain. The CDR3 is 15 amino acids. V lost 0 bases to trimming and J lost 4 bases, with 10 bases between them. CDR3 DNA sequence: TGTGCCAGCAGTTTAGCAAGTGCGCCTTACAATGAGCAGTTCTTC. Residues: CASSLASAPYNEQFF.

In this sample, this clonotype turned up many times. The gene calls are TRBV4-1 and TRBJ1-1, with D uncertain. Trimming pared 0 bases from V and 5 bases from J, leaving 13 bases between. Germline lookup yields CDR1 MGHRA and CDR2 YSYEKL. This CDR3 has 15 residues. This CDR3 is CASSQEVAGGTEAFF. The CDR3 nucleotides read TGCGCCAGCAGCCAAGAAGTGGCAGGTGGGACTGAAGCTTTCTTT.

The genes are TRBV24-1 and TRBJ1-1, with D unclear. Germline CDR1 KGHDR, CDR2 SFDVKD. V was cut by 9 bases and J by 10 bases, with 5 bases left in between. The CDR3 is made up of 8 amino acids. The CDR3 DNA follows: TGTGCCACCGCCCCAGCTTTCTTT. This sequence encodes CATAPAFF.

This clonotype was observed a handful of times. The chain carries TRBV29-1 and TRBJ1-1, with D unclear. The V gene's germline CDR1 is SQVTM and CDR2 ANQGSEA. The V and J ends lost 6 bases and 3 bases respectively, with 8 bases between them. This CDR3 is built from 11 residues. CDR3 region: CSVHRDTEAFF. The CDR3 bases are TGCAGCGTGCACCGGGACACTGAAGCTTTCTTT.

This clonotype was observed a handful of times. V and J are TRBV20-1 and TRBJ1-1, with a possible D match to TRBD1 (6 bases). The CDR3 spans 13 residues. Trimming cost V 5 bases and J 6 bases, with 16 bases left between them. The germline CDR1 and CDR2 sequences are DFQATT and SNEGSKA (reference sequence). The CDR3 is CSARAGGPAEAFF. In nucleotides, the CDR3 is TGCAGTGCTCGGGCGGGGGGGCCGGCTGAAGCTTTCTTT.

This clonotype was picked up a small number of times. The chain joins TRBV5-4 to TRBJ2-5, with 13 bases matching TRBD2. CDR3 length: 16 amino acids. V shed 4 bases, J shed 6 bases, and the junction held 9 bases outside the gene matches. Germline V gives CDR1 SGHNT, CDR2 YYREEE (reference sequence). The CDR3 DNA follows: TGTGCCAGCAGCCCGGGGACTAGCGGGGTGGAGAAGACCCAGTACTTC. Translated: CASSPGTSGVEKTQYF. The full variable domain, its missing parts supplied by reference TRBV5-4 and TRBJ2-5, is ETGVTQSPTHLIKTRGQQVTLRCSSQSGHNTVSWYQQALGQGPQFIFQYYREEENGRGNFPPRFSGLQFPNYSSELNVNALELDDSALYLCASSPGTSGVEKTQYFGPGTRLLVL.

The chain joins TRBV7-9 to TRBJ2-2, with D tentatively TRBD1 or TRBD2 (5 bases each). From germline, CDR1 is SEHNR and CDR2 FQNEAQ (reference sequence). CDR3 size: 16 residues. Trimming removed 4 bases at V and 1 base at J, with 13 bases between. The CDR3 is CASSSPGTQNTGELFF. CDR3 sequence (DNA): TGTGCCAGCAGCTCTCCGGGGACCCAGAACACCGGGGAGCTGTTTTTT.

V and J are TRBV7-9 and TRBJ2-7; D is perhaps TRBD1 or TRBD2 (5 bases each). The CDR3 consists of 13 residues. The germline V gene has CDR1 SEHNR and CDR2 FQNEAQ (reference sequence). Trimming left V 3 bases short and J 5 bases short, with 11 bases between. This CDR3 is CASSFSWGNEQYV. CDR3 sequence (DNA): TGTGCCAGCAGCTTCAGCTGGGGGAACGAGCAGTACGTC.

The chain has TRBV7-9 and TRBJ2-2, with D uncertain. Between the trimmed V and J ends, which lost 6 bases and 3 bases, there was a span of 2 bases. This CDR3 has 11 amino acids. CDR1 is SEHNR and CDR2 is FQNEAQ in the germline V gene (reference sequence). CDR3 nucleotide sequence: TGTGCCAGCAGGGACACCGGGGAGCTGTTTTTT. Its protein product is CASRDTGELFF.

Regarding this clonotype: At one of its ends the junction is not consistent with the germline gene, which may arise from a read error. The chain couples TRBV5-1 to TRBJ1-1; D gene unclear. This CDR3 comprises 15 residues. The germline V gene has CDR1 SGHRS and CDR2 YFSETQ. The CDR3 reads CASTLTMTTGTEAFF. As DNA, the CDR3 is TGCGCCAGCACCTTGACAATGACTACCGGGACTGAAGCTTTCTTT. Together with reference TRBV5-1 and TRBJ1-1, the CDR3 gives the full variable domain: KAGVTQTPRYLIKTRGQQVTLSCSPISGHRSVSWYQQTPGQGLQFLFEYFSETQRNKGNFPGRFSGRQFSNSRSEMNVSTLELGDSALYLCASTLTMTTGTEAFFGQGTRLTVV.

In its sample, this clonotype was seen a few times. The genes are TRBV10-1 and TRBJ2-7, with D perhaps being TRBD1 or TRBD2 (5 bases each). In germline, CDR1 is WNHNN, CDR2 SYGVQD (reference sequence). This CDR3 has 15 residues. The ends were cut back, 6 bases at V and 3 bases at J, with 18 bases in the middle. In DNA, the CDR3 is TGCGCCAGCAGCGACGGCCGGGACCGCCGCTACGAGCAGTACTTC. Its translation: CASSDGRDRRYEQYF.

This clonotype was seen a handful of times. The rearrangement joins TRBV24-1 to TRBJ2-2; TRBD1 agrees at 7 bases. V lost 3 bases to trimming and J lost 5 bases; unmatched junction nucleotides: 5. Germline CDR1 reads KGHDR; CDR2 reads SFDVKD. The CDR3 covers 15 residues. CDR3 loop: CATSDPTGSTGELFF. The CDR3 DNA reads TGTGCCACCAGTGATCCGACAGGGAGTACCGGGGAGCTGTTTTTT.

This clonotype was detected only a few times. The chain's CDR3 is CSARDRQGTYEQYF. CDR3 coding DNA: TGCAGTGCTAGAGATCGACAGGGAACCTACGAGCAGTACTTC. The chain is built from TRBV20-1 and TRBJ2-7, with TRBD1 matching 7 bases. Germline V CDR1 and CDR2: DFQATT, SNEGSKA (reference sequence). The CDR3 sequence is 14 residues long. V dropped 0 bases and J dropped 2; count of bases not matched to a gene: 4.

This clonotype was observed a handful of times. The J gene is TRBJ1-2, the V gene TRBV20-1; D is undetermined. Germline assignment: CDR1 DFQATT and CDR2 SNEGSKA (reference sequence). V was trimmed by 1 base and J by 6 bases, leaving 21 bases between them. This CDR3 has 16 amino acids. CDR3 sequence reads: CSARGLATDISHGYTF. CDR3 sequence (DNA): TGCAGTGCTAGAGGGTTAGCGACCGATATATCACATGGCTACACCTTC.

The V call is TRBV9, the J call TRBJ1-1; a possible D gene is TRBD1 (5 bases). Trimming left V 6 bases short and J 6 bases short, with 21 bases between. Germline values: CDR1 SGDLS, CDR2 YYNGEE. This CDR3 region has 15 residues. CDR3 residues: CASNLVDRPGAEAFF. CDR3 in DNA: TGTGCCAGCAACCTAGTTGACAGACCCGGGGCTGAAGCTTTCTTT.

There are many counts of this clonotype. V is TRBV7-8 and J is TRBJ2-7, with D unresolved. The germline gives CDR1 SGHVS, CDR2 FQNEAQ. The CDR3 covers 14 residues. V dropped 1 base and J dropped 4 bases, with 11 bases sitting between them. CDR3 sequence (DNA): TGTGCCAGCAGCTTAGGTTCGCGGATGTACGAGCAGTACGTC. Translating it yields CASSLGSRMYEQYV.

This clonotype was seen many times. V is TRBV5-1 and J is TRBJ1-1, with a possible D match to TRBD1 (5 bases). This CDR3 spans 15 amino acids. The V gene's germline CDR1 is SGHRS and CDR2 YFSETQ. V was cut by 4 bases and J by 5 bases, with 18 bases left in between. The CDR3 sequence is CASSPRRLGATEAFF. CDR3 DNA: TGCGCCAGCAGCCCCCGAAGGCTCGGGGCTACTGAAGCTTTCTTT.

Details on this clonotype: The junction departs from germline at one end; a sequencing error may be responsible. The V and J genes are TRBV7-9 and TRBJ1-2; D uncertain. Germline assignment: CDR1 SEHNR and CDR2 FQNEAQ (reference sequence). This CDR3 spans 15 amino acids. Here the CDR3 reads CASTLLGVPQDGYTF. The CDR3, as DNA: TGTGCCAGCACCTTACTTGGAGTTCCCCAGGATGGCTACACCTTC.

The V gene is TRBV14, the J gene TRBJ2-1, with TRBD2 as a possible D gene (5 bases). The CDR3 has 14 residues. Germline V gives CDR1 SGHDN, CDR2 FVKESK. With 4 bases removed from V and 1 base from J, the gap between germline ends came to 8 bases. The CDR3 region is CASSPPGSYNEQFF. The CDR3 DNA reads TGTGCCAGCAGCCCCCCGGGGTCCTACAATGAGCAGTTCTTC.

CDR3 sequence: CASSVSLSNEQFF. DNA of the CDR3: TGTGCCAGCAGTGTATCCTTGAGCAATGAGCAGTTCTTC. V gene TRBV6-5 combines with J gene TRBJ2-1; D gene uncertain. V lost 5 bases and J 6 bases, leaving 11 bases between the germline ends. The CDR3 is 13 amino acids. Germline CDR1 MNHEY, CDR2 SVGAGI.

This rearrangement joins TRBV4-2 to TRBJ1-6, with unresolved D. Trimming stripped 0 bases from V and 4 bases from J, with 7 bases between. Germline CDR1 LGHNA, CDR2 YNFKEQ. The CDR3 spans 15 residues. CDR3 protein: CASSQEEIYNSPLHF. Written as DNA, the CDR3 is TGTGCCAGCAGCCAAGAGGAGATTTATAATTCACCCCTCCACTTT.

This clonotype was found a few times. Here the CDR3 reads CASSLGTGDYGYTF. Written as DNA, the CDR3 is TGTGCCAGCAGCTTAGGGACAGGGGACTATGGCTACACCTTC. The chain recombines TRBV7-2 with TRBJ1-2; 9 bases are a match to TRBD1. Germline V gives CDR1 SGHTA, CDR2 FQGNSA. CDR3 length equals 14 residues. Unmatched junction bases numbered 0, after V lost 1 base and J lost 3 bases.

The chain is built from TRBV20-1 and TRBJ2-7; D is unclear. The germline V and J ends were trimmed by 0 bases and 2 bases, with 11 bases remaining between them. The CDR3 is made up of 14 amino acids. Germline lookup yields CDR1 DFQATT and CDR2 SNEGSKA (reference sequence). CDR3 DNA: TGCAGTGCTAGAGACCGGTTCCTGCCCTACGAGCAGTACTTC. This gives the protein CSARDRFLPYEQYF.

There are a few counts of this clonotype. This sequence joins TRBV6-5 and TRBJ1-5, with D maybe TRBD1 (5 bases). The CDR3 contains 15 residues. V was trimmed by 2 bases and J by 4 bases, leaving 12 bases between them. The germline gives CDR1 MNHEY, CDR2 SVGAGI. In nucleotides, the CDR3 is TGTGCCAGCAGTTACGGACCCAGGGCTAATCAGCCCCAGCATTTT. Protein: CASSYGPRANQPQHF.